This entry describes one T cell receptor beta chain. This entry comes from a study of blood T cell repertoires in COVID-19. Study details: Sites in the United States, Italy and Spain provided acute and convalescent COVID-19 samples.

In the authors' workflow: How many nucleated cells were present was estimated from reference gene primer amplification. This table comes from immunoSEQ multiplex PCR, and its TCRdb copy is limited to in-frame clones, with some not included. From that table come the V and J calls and clone size; the DNA was used to work out D and trimming. The sample lists a few hundred thousand clones, approximately 90% occurring once. Germline values: CDR1 SGHRS, CDR2 YFSETQ. The V end lost 0 bases, the J end lost 1 base, and 11 bases lay between the germline ends. This CDR3 is built from 16 residues. The specimen was PBMCs or T cells enriched from blood (not recorded which). The genes are TRBV5-1 and TRBJ1-3, with TRBD1 as a possible D gene (5 bases). This TCR derives from a man aged 40-49 years who had recovered from COVID-19. CDR3 sequence: CASSLGQGPSGNTIYF. The CDR3 DNA is TGCGCCAGCAGCTTGGGCCAGGGCCCATCTGGAAACACCATATATTTT.